Sequencing of this T cell receptor beta chain was carried out in a study of breast tumors, draining lymph nodes, adjacent tissues. Study-wide results and caveats: Tumors had less TCR diversity than lymph nodes, more than nontumor tissue. Luminal-like breast cancer showed significantly greater tumor-nontumor repertoire similarity than basal-like breast cancer did.

The CDR3 has 10 amino acids. Trimming pared 1 base from V and 16 bases from J, leaving 10 bases between. Germline V gene lookup returns CDR1 DFQATT and CDR2 SNEGSKA (reference sequence). This clonotype is medium-sized in the sample. The antigen is unknown. TCRdb fed the multiplex PCR reads into MiXCR, producing one record per CDR3 protein. The data contain about 24,000 distinct CDR3 sequences, almost 70% of them seen just once; the ten biggest clones take up less than 25%. The source of this sequence is a female donor with breast cancer. Some clones in this sample may be carry-over from other donors' samples. The specimen sequenced was tumor-adjacent breast tissue. The chain employs TRBV20-1 and TRBJ1-4, with D perhaps matching TRBD1 (5 bases). In nucleotides, the CDR3 is TGCAGTGCTAGAGGGCAGGGCGCGTTTTTT. This encodes CSARGQGAFF.